A single sample is the source of the 16 T cell receptor beta chains below, sequenced in a study of T cell responses to AZD1222 COVID-19 vaccine. Repertoires were generated with immunoSEQ multiplex PCR, while TCRdb's copy carries only in-frame clones and drops some. This sample has about 110,000 clones, with around nine tenths found just once. The sample in question was peripheral blood, obtained on day 0 of MenACWY control vaccination. These receptors came from an adult in good health.

As DNA, the CDR3 is TGCAGCGTGGCCGGGGGGGGCCCCGGGTTCTTC. It encodes CSVAGGGPGFF. The V and J genes are TRBV29-1 and TRBJ2-1; 8 nucleotides line up with TRBD2. The length of the CDR3 is 11 residues. J gave up 15 bases and V 6 bases, and 10 bases lay outside the gene matches. CDR1 is SQVTM and CDR2 is ANQGSEA in the germline V gene.

This chain uses TRBV1 with TRBJ2-7; no check of the table's D call, TRBD2, against the DNA was made. TRBV1 is a documented pseudogene. The CDR3 spans 15 residues. CDR3 amino acids: CTSSQHPGGPYEQYF. The CDR3 region has the DNA TGCACCAGCAGCCAACATCCGGGAGGCCCCTACGAGCAGTACTTC.

This clone was seen more than once but under ten times. This chain connects TRBV7-9 to TRBJ2-2; 8 positions agree with TRBD1. Germline trimming cut 4 bases from V and 0 bases from J; bases unmatched to any gene: 7. The CDR3 has 17 residues. Per germline, CDR1 SEHNR and CDR2 FQNEAQ (reference sequence). In nucleotides, the CDR3 is TGTGCCAGCAGCTCCAGACAGGGGCCCCCGAACACCGGGGAGCTGTTTTTT. It yields the protein CASSSRQGPPNTGELFF.

The V and J genes are TRBV28 and TRBJ2-2; 10 bases agree with TRBD1. The CDR3 extends over 15 amino acids. The V and J ends lost 7 bases and 9 bases, in that order; junction bases with no gene match: 11. Germline V lookup: CDR1 MDHEN, CDR2 SYDVKM. The CDR3 nucleotides are TGTGCCAGCACTTCCGGGACAGGGGCTTGGAGGGAGCTGTTTTTT. Its protein product is CASTSGTGAWRELFF.

This chain connects TRBV5-1 to TRBJ2-2; D is uncertain. V gave up 0 bases and J gave up 2 bases, with 8 bases separating them. Germline CDR1 is SGHRS and CDR2 is YFSETQ. CDR3 length: 15 amino acids. The DNA for the CDR3 is TGCGCCAGCAGCTTGGAGGGTTCAAACACCGGGGAGCTGTTTTTT. Protein sequence: CASSLEGSNTGELFF.

This chain joins TRBV6-5 and TRBJ1-6; no firm D call. V was trimmed by 8 bases and J by 8 bases, leaving 13 bases between them. Per germline, CDR1 MNHEY and CDR2 SVGAGI. The CDR3 covers 13 residues. The CDR3: CASRYDSYSPLHF. The CDR3 coding sequence is TGTGCCAGCCGGTACGATTCGTATTCACCCCTCCACTTT.

This clone was recorded once. This chain joins TRBV5-1 and TRBJ1-1; possible D gene TRBD1, 5 bases. The CDR3 is 13 residues long. The germline CDR1 and CDR2 sequences are SGHRS and YFSETQ. V dropped 3 bases and J dropped 6 bases, with 12 bases sitting between them. The CDR3 DNA sequence: TGCGCCAGCAGCTCGGGAGGGGTCGCTGAAGCTTTCTTT. Translated: CASSSGGVAEAFF. Based on the CDR3 plus reference TRBV5-1 and TRBJ1-1, the full variable domain is KAGVTQTPRYLIKTRGQQVTLSCSPISGHRSVSWYQQTPGQGLQFLFEYFSETQRNKGNFPGRFSGRQFSNSRSEMNVSTLELGDSALYLCASSSGGVAEAFFGQGTRLTVV.

The chain has TRBV12-5 and TRBJ1-1; D not certain. The CDR3 extends over 13 amino acids. The V end was cut by 3 bases, the J end by 4 bases, with 9 bases between. The germline CDR1 and CDR2 sequences are LGHNT and FRNRAP. The DNA for the CDR3 is TGTGCTAGTGGTTTACTAGTGGCCACTGAAGCTTTCTTT. Protein: CASGLLVATEAFF.

This sequence joins TRBV28 and TRBJ1-1; TRBD1 matches at 9 bases. Per germline, CDR1 MDHEN and CDR2 SYDVKM. V shed 2 bases and J 3 bases; nucleotides not matched to a gene: 4. This CDR3 is 15 amino acids long. CDR3 protein: CASSLRTGADTEAFF. CDR3 nucleotide sequence: TGTGCCAGCAGTTTAAGGACAGGGGCGGACACTGAAGCTTTCTTT. The full variable domain, with the rest looked up from reference TRBV28 and TRBJ1-1, is DVKVTQSSRYLVKRTGEKVFLECVQDMDHENMFWYRQDPGLGLRLIYFSYDVKMKEKGDIPEGYSVSREKKERFSLILESASTNQTSMYLCASSLRTGADTEAFFGQGTRLTVV.

The chain recombines TRBV3-1 (or the pseudogene TRBV3-2) with TRBJ1-5, with D unclear. Trimming removed 0 bases at V and 6 bases at J, with 6 bases between. This CDR3 comprises 13 residues. Germline values: CDR1 LGHDT, CDR2 YNNKEL (reference sequence). The DNA for the CDR3 is TGTGCCAGCAGCCAAGACCTCGTTCAGCCCCAGCATTTT. It yields the protein CASSQDLVQPQHF.

In DNA form, the CDR3 reads TGCGCCAGCAGCCAAGTAGGACAGATTGGAAACACCATATATTTT. Residues: CASSQVGQIGNTIYF. The V gene is TRBV4-1, the J gene TRBJ1-3, with D perhaps matching TRBD1 (6 bases). The CDR3 runs to 15 residues. The V gene lost 1 base and the J gene lost 3 bases, with 10 bases spanning the gap. Germline lookup yields CDR1 MGHRA and CDR2 YSYEKL.

The chain carries TRBV6-5 and TRBJ2-3; 13 bases fit TRBD2. The CDR3 is made up of 15 amino acids. Germline V gives CDR1 MNHEY, CDR2 SVGAGI. V was pared by 0 bases and J by 6 bases, with 0 bases of the junction left unmatched. The CDR3 nucleotides are TGTGCCAGCAGTTACTCGACTAGCGGGGGGGATACGCAGTATTTT. Translating gives CASSYSTSGGDTQYF.

The chain joins TRBV11-3 to TRBJ2-1; D ambiguous. The germline V gene encodes CDR1 SGHNT and CDR2 YENEEA. Trimming took 0 bases from V and 0 from J, leaving 9 bases between them. This CDR3 comprises 16 residues. CDR3: CASSLETTSSYNEQFF. CDR3 bases: TGTGCCAGCAGCTTAGAGACCACGAGCTCCTACAATGAGCAGTTCTTC.

V and J are TRBV7-3 and TRBJ2-3; the D is unclear. This CDR3 contains 14 residues. V dropped 3 bases and J dropped 2 bases, with 9 bases sitting between them. Germline V lookup: CDR1 SGHTA, CDR2 FQGTGA. The CDR3 coding sequence is TGTGCCAGCAGCTTTCGGGCAAACACAGATACGCAGTATTTT. It codes for CASSFRANTDTQYF.

The rearrangement links TRBV13 to TRBJ2-7, with 7 bases aligning to TRBD1. Trimming at V came to 5 bases and at J to 0 bases, leaving 7 bases not matched to a gene. The germline V gene encodes CDR1 PRHDT and CDR2 FYEKMQ (reference sequence). CDR3 size: 15 residues. The CDR3 DNA follows: TGTGCCAGCAGCACCCGCTCAGGGGGCTCCTACGAGCAGTACTTC. Its protein product is CASSTRSGGSYEQYF.

The chain recombines TRBV28 with TRBJ2-7; no clear D. The CDR3 contains 13 residues. V was cut by 5 bases and J by 5 bases, with 13 bases left in between. Germline loops: CDR1 MDHEN, CDR2 SYDVKM. The CDR3 sequence: CASSLPLAHEQYF. The CDR3 coding sequence is TGTGCCAGCAGTCTCCCTCTGGCCCACGAGCAGTACTTC.